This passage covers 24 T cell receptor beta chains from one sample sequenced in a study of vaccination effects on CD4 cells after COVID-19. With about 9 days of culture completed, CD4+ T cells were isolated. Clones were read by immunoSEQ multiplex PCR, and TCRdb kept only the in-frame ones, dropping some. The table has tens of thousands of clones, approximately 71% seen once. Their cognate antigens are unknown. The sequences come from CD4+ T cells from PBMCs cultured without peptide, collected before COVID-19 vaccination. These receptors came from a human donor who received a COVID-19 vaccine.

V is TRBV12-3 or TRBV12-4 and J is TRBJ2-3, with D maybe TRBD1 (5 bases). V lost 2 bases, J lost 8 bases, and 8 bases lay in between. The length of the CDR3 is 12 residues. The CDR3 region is CASSLPQATQYF. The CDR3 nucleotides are TGTGCCAGCAGTTTACCACAGGCTACGCAGTATTTT.

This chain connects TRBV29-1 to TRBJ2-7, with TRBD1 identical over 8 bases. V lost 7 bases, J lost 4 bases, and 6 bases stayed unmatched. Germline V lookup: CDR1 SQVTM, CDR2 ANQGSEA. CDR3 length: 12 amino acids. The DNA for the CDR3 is TGCAGCGCCACCAGACAGGGGTACGAGCAGTACTTC. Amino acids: CSATRQGYEQYF.

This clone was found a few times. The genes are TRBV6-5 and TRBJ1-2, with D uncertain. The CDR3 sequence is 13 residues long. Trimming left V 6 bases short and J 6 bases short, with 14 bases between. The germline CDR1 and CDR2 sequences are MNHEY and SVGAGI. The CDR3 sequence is CASRSQGLNGYTF. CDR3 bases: TGTGCCAGCAGGAGCCAAGGATTGAATGGCTACACCTTC.

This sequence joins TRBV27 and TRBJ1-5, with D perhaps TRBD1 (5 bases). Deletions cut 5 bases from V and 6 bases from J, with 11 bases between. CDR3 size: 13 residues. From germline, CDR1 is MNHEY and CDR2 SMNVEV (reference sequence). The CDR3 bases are TGTGCCAGCAGTGGGGGGATGACTCAGCCCCAGCATTTT. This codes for CASSGGMTQPQHF.

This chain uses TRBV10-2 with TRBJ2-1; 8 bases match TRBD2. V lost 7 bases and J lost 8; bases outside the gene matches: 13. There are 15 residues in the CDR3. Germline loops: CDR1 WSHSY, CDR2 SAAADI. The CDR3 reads CASTGAGAGGDEQFF. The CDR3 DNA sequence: TGCGCCAGCACTGGAGCGGGGGCCGGGGGGGATGAGCAGTTCTTC.

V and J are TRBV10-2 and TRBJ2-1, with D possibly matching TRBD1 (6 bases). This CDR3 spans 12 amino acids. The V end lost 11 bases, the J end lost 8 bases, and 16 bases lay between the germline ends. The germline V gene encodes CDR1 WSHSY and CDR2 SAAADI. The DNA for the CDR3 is TGCGCCTCCCAGGGGAACTCCGATGAGCAGTTCTTC. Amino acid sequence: CASQGNSDEQFF.

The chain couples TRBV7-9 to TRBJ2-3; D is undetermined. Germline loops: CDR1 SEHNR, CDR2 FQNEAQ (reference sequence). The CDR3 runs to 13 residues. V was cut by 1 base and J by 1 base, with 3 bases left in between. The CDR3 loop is CASSLEGTDTQYF. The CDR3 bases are TGTGCCAGCAGCTTAGAGGGCACAGATACGCAGTATTTT.

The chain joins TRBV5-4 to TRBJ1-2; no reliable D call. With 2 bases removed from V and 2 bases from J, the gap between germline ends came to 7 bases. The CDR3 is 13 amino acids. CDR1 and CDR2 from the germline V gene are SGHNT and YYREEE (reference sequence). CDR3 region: CASSFDGNYGYTF. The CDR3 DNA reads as TGTGCCAGCAGCTTCGACGGAAACTATGGCTACACCTTC. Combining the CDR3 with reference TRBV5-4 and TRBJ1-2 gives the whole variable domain ETGVTQSPTHLIKTRGQQVTLRCSSQSGHNTVSWYQQALGQGPQFIFQYYREEENGRGNFPPRFSGLQFPNYSSELNVNALELDDSALYLCASSFDGNYGYTFGSGTRLTVV.

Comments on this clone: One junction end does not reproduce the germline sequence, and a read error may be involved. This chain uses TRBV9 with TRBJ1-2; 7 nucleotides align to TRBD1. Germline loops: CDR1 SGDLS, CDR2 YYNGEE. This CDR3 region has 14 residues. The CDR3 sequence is CASSAHRGQPYLSF. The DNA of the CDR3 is TGTGCCAGCAGCGCCCATAGGGGACAGCCCTATCTCTCCTTC.

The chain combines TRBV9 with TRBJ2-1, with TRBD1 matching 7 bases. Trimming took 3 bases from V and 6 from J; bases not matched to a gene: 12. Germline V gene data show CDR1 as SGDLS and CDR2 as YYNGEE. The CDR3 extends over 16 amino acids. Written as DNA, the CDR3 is TGTGCCAGCAGCGGCGGACCGGGACAGTTAGGCAATGAGCAGTTCTTC. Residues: CASSGGPGQLGNEQFF.

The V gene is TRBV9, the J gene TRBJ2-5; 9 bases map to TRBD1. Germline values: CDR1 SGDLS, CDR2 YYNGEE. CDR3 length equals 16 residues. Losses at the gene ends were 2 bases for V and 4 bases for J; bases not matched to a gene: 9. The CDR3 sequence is CASSVRTGAGGETQYF. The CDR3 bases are TGTGCCAGCAGCGTTAGGACAGGGGCAGGGGGAGAGACCCAGTACTTC.

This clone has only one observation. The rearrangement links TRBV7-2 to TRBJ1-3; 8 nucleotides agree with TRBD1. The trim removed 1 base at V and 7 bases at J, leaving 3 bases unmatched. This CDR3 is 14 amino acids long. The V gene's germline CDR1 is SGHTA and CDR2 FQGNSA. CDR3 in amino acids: CASSLDRGDNTIYF. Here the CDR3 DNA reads TGTGCCAGCAGCTTAGACAGGGGGGACAACACCATATATTTT.

CDR3 protein: CASSTPSGWRETQYF. DNA of the CDR3: TGTGCCAGCAGCACCCCTAGTGGGTGGCGGGAGACCCAGTACTTC. The chain joins TRBV7-2 to TRBJ2-5; D unclear. V was shortened by 5 bases and J by 5 bases, with 18 bases between the two germline ends. CDR1 SGHTA and CDR2 FQGNSA come from the germline V gene. The CDR3 runs to 15 residues.

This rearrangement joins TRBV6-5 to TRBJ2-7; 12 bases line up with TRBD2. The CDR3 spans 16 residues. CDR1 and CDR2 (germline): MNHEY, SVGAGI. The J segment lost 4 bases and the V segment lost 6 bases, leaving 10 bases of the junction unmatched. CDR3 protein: CASRYGLAGSSYEQYF. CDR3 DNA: TGTGCCAGCAGGTACGGACTAGCGGGGTCATCTTACGAGCAGTACTTC.

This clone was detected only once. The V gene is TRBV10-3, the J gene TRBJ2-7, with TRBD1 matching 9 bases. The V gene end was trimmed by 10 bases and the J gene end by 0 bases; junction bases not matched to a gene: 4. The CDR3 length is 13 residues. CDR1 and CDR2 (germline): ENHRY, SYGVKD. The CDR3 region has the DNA TGTGCCACCTCGGGACAGGGCTCCTACGAGCAGTACTTC. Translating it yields CATSGQGSYEQYF.

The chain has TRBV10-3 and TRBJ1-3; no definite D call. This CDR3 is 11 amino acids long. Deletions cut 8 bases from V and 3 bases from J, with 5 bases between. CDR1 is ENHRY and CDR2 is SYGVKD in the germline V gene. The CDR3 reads CAILGGNTIYF. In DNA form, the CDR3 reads TGTGCCATCTTGGGTGGAAACACCATATATTTT.

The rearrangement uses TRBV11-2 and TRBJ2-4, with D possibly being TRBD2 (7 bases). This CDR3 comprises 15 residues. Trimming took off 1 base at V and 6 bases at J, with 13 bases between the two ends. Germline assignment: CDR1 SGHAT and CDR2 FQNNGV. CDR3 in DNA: TGTGCCAGCAGCTTAGTCGGGGGGCTGGGAAACATTCAGTACTTC. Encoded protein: CASSLVGGLGNIQYF. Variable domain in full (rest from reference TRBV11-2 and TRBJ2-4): EAGVAQSPRYKIIEKRQSVAFWCNPISGHATLYWYQQILGQGPKLLIQFQNNGVVDDSQLPKDRFSAERLKGVDSTLKIQPAKLEDSAVYLCASSLVGGLGNIQYFGAGTRLSVL.

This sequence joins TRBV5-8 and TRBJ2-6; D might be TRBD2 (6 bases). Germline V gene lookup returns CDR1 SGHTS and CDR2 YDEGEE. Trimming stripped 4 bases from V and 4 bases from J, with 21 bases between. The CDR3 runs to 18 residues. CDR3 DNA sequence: TGTGCCAGCAGCCCAGGGACTGCCTCCATTTTCGGGGCCAACGTCCTGACTTTC. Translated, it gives CASSPGTASIFGANVLTF.

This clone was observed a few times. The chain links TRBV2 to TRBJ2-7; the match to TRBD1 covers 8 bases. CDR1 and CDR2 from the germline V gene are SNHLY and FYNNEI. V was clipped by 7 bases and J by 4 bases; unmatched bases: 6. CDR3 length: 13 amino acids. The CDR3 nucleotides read TGTGCCAGCATCACAGGGGGAGTTTACGAGCAGTACTTC. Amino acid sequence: CASITGGVYEQYF. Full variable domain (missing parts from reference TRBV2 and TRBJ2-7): EPEVTQTPSHQVTQMGQEVILRCVPISNHLYFYWYRQILGQKVEFLVSFYNNEISEKSEIFDDQFSVERPDGSNFTLKIRSTKLEDSAMYFCASITGGVYEQYFGPGTRLTVT.

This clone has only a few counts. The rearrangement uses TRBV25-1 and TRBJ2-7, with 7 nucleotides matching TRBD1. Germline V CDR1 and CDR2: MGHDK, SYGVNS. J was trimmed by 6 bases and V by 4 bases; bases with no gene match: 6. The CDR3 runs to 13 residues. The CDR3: CASSATNRGEQYF. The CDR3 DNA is TGTGCCAGCAGTGCGACAAACAGGGGCGAGCAGTACTTC.

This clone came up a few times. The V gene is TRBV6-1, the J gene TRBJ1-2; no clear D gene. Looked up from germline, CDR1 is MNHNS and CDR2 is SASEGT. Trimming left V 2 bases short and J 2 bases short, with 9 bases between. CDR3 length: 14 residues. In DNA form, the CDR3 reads TGTGCCAGCAGTGAACCAGGAGAGAACTATGGCTACACCTTC. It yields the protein CASSEPGENYGYTF.

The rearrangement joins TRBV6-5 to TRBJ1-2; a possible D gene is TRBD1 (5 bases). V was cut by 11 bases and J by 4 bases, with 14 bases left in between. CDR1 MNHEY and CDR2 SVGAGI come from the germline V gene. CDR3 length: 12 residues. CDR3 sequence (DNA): TGTGCCGGCCGGGACGGACCCTATGGCTACACCTTC. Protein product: CAGRDGPYGYTF.

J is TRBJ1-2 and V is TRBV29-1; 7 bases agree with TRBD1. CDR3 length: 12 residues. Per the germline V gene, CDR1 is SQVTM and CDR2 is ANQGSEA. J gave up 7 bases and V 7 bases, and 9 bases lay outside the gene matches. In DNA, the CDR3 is TGCAGCGCCCCGGGACAGTCGGCTGGCTACACCTTC. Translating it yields CSAPGQSAGYTF.

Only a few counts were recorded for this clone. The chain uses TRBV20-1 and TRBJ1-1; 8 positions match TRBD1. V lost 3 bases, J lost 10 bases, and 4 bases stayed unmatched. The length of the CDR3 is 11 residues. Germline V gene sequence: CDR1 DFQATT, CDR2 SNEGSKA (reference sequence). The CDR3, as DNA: TGCAGTGCTAGCCCTACAGGGGGAGCTTTCTTT. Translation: CSASPTGGAFF.